This TCR beta chain was profiled in a study of cytomegalovirus exposure and HLA in healthy donors. Whole-study findings and limits: Analyzed later, most CMV-associated TCR beta chains appeared HLA-restricted. Trimming of TCR beta V- and J-genes showed a link, identified in a later analysis, to a missense DCLRE1C variant. A later analysis showed TCR association rates differing by HLA locus, peaking at DRB1 and lowest at HLA-C. Several of the most significant clusters appeared linked to common viral pathogens, based on a later analysis.

The PCR employed 60 Vbeta primers together with 13 Jbeta primers. Profiled with immunoSEQ multiplex PCR; TCRdb holds only in-frame clones, not every one. Among 210,000 or so clones listed, about 89% were seen once. With regard to this clone: What it binds is not known.

The clonotype was recovered from a woman aged 18-29 years in good health and CMV-seronegative. The source material was PBMCs.

The CDR3 is CASSQVGGEETQYF. The CDR3 nucleotides are TGCGCCAGCAGCCAAGTGGGGGGAGAAGAGACCCAGTACTTC. The chain links TRBV4-3 to TRBJ2-5; D might be TRBD2 (6 bases). The germline V and J ends were trimmed by 1 base and 3 bases, with 9 bases remaining between them. The CDR3 contains 14 residues. The germline V gene has CDR1 LGHNA and CDR2 YSLEER.